The rows below give T cell receptor beta chains drawn from one sample of a study of cytomegalovirus exposure and HLA in healthy donors. Assay: immunoSEQ multiplex PCR; the TCRdb copy retains only in-frame clones and omits some. This table has 170,000 or so clones, 83% appearing once. The sequencing input was PBMCs. Receptors originate from a man between 50 and 59 years old in good health and CMV-seronegative. The CDR3 runs from the conserved cysteine through the conserved F or W. The D gene is left open where the match is weak. Size is omitted from some rows. Given values are once, few, many or a class for expanded clones.

V,D,size,J,CDR3,DNA
TRBV5-1,TRBD2,-,TRBJ2-3,CASSSQASGPRGDTQYF,TGCGCCAGCAGCTCGCAGGCTAGCGGTCCAAGAGGAGATACGCAGTATTTT
TRBV2,-,-,TRBJ1-4,CASTPEDRASNEKLFF,TGTGCCAGCACCCCTGAAGACAGAGCCTCTAATGAAAAACTGTTTTTT
TRBV6-1,TRBD1,-,TRBJ2-7,CASSRQGTSYEQYF,TGTGCCAGCAGCAGACAGGGGACCTCCTACGAGCAGTACTTC
TRBV6-6,-,-,TRBJ2-7,CASSFLRVNEQYF,TGTGCCAGCAGTTTCCTCAGGGTTAACGAGCAGTACTTC
TRBV18,-,-,TRBJ1-4,CASSLGVRGKLFF,TGTGCCAGCTCACTAGGGGTGAGAGGAAAACTGTTTTTT
TRBV10-3,TRBD1,-,TRBJ2-7,CAISLPGQGRENEQYF,TGTGCCATCAGCTTACCGGGACAGGGGAGAGAGAACGAGCAGTACTTC
TRBV18,TRBD1,few,TRBJ1-3,CASSPRTGRSGNTIYF,TGTGCCAGCTCACCGCGGACAGGACGGTCTGGAAACACCATATATTTT
TRBV30,-,-,TRBJ1-3,CAWRLTANPGNTIYF,TGTGCCTGGAGACTTACTGCCAACCCTGGAAACACCATATATTTT
TRBV7-2,TRBD1,few,TRBJ2-7,CASSSKTGAYEQYF,TGTGCCAGCAGCTCCAAGACAGGGGCCTACGAGCAGTACTTC
TRBV11-3,-,-,TRBJ2-3,CASSYTGLRTDTQYF,TGTGCCAGCAGCTATACAGGGTTACGTACAGATACGCAGTATTTT
TRBV7-9,TRBD1,-,TRBJ2-3,CASGDSSTDTQYF,TGTGCCAGCGGGGACAGCAGCACAGATACGCAGTATTTT
TRBV6-1,TRBD1,-,TRBJ2-7,CASSDRQGFDEQYF,TGTGCCAGCAGTGATAGACAGGGTTTTGATGAGCAGTACTTC
TRBV7-9,TRBD1,-,TRBJ1-2,CASSPHDRAFYGYTF,TGTGCCAGCAGCCCTCACGACAGGGCGTTTTATGGCTACACCTTC
TRBV19,TRBD1,-,TRBJ1-5,CASSGTGGNQPQHF,TGTGCCAGTAGCGGGACAGGGGGTAATCAGCCCCAGCATTTT
TRBV2,TRBD1,few,TRBJ1-3,CASRRQGATGNTIYF,TGTGCCAGCAGGCGTCAGGGGGCAACTGGAAACACCATATATTTT
TRBV2,-,-,TRBJ1-6,CASIGHTGSPLHF,TGTGCCAGCATCGGCCACACAGGTTCACCCCTCCACTTT
TRBV28,-,-,TRBJ1-2,CASSLLEDYGYTF,TGTGCCAGCAGTTTATTGGAGGACTATGGCTACACCTTC